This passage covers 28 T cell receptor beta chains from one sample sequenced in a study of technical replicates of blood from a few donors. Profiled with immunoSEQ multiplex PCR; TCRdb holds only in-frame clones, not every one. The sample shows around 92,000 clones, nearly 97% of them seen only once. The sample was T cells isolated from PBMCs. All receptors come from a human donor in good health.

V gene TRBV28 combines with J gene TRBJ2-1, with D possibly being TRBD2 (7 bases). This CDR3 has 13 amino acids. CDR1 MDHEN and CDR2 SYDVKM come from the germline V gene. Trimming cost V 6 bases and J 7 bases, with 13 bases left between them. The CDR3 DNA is TGTGCCAGCAGGGTCGGGGGGCGGAATGAGCAGTTCTTC. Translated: CASRVGGRNEQFF.

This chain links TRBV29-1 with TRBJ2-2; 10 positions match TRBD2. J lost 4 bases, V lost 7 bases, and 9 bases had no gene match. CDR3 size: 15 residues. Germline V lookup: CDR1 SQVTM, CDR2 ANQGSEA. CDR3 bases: TGCAGCGGGAGGTTAGCGGGGGGACGCACCGGGGAGCTGTTTTTT. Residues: CSGRLAGGRTGELFF.

CDR3 loop: CASSLVVRGRLDTEAFF. In DNA, the CDR3 is TGTGCCAGCAGCTTAGTTGTCAGGGGGCGGTTGGACACTGAAGCTTTCTTT. The rearrangement uses TRBV7-9 and TRBJ1-1, with 8 positions matching TRBD1. The germline gives CDR1 SEHNR, CDR2 FQNEAQ (reference sequence). V gave up 1 base and J gave up 3 bases; unmatched junction bases: 10. The CDR3 has 17 amino acids. The whole variable domain, filled in from reference TRBV7-9 and TRBJ1-1, reads DTGVSQNPRHKITKRGQNVTFRCDPISEHNRLYWYRQTLGQGPEFLTYFQNEAQLEKSRLLSDRFSAERPKGSFSTLEIQRTEQGDSAMYLCASSLVVRGRLDTEAFFGQGTRLTVV.

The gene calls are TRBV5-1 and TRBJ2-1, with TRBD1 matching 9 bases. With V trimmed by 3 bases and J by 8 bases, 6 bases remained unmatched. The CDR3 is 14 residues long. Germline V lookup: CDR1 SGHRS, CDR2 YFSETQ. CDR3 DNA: TGCGCCAGCAGCTGGAAGACAGGGGGTGATGAGCAGTTCTTC. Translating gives CASSWKTGGDEQFF.

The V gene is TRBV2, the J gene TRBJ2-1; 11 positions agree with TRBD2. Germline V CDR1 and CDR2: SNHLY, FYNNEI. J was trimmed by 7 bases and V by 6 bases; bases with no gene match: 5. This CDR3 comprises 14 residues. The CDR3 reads CASRVVAGGNEQFF. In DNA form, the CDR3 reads TGTGCCAGCAGGGTGGTAGCGGGAGGGAATGAGCAGTTCTTC.

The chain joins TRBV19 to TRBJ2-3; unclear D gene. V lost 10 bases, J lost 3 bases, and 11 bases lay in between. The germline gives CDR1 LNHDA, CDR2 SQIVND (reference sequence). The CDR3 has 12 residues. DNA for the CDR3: TGTGCCACCTCGAGCGTAACAGATACGCAGTATTTT. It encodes CATSSVTDTQYF.

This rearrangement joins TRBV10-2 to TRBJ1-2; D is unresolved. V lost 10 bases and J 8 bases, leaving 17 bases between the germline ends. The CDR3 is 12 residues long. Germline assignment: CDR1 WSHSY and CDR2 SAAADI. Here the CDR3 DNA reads TGCGCCACCGGCGGCGGGGAAGGCGGCTACACCTTC. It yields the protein CATGGGEGGYTF.

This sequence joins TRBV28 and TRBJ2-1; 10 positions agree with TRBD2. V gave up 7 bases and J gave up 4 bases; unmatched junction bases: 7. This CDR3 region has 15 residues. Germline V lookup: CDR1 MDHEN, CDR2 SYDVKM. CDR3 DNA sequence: TGTGCCAGCACCGTAGCGGGAGGTTCTTACAATGAGCAGTTCTTC. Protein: CASTVAGGSYNEQFF.

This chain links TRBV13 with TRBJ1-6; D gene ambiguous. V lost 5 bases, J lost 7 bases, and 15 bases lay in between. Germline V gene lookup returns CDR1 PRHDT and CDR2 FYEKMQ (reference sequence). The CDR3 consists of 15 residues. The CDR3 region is CASSPWTPLNSPLHF. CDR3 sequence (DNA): TGTGCCAGCAGCCCCTGGACTCCTTTAAATTCACCCCTCCACTTT. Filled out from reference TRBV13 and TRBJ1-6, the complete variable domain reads AAGVIQSPRHLIKEKRETATLKCYPIPRHDTVYWYQQGPGQDPQFLISFYEKMQSDKGSIPDRFSAQQFSDYHSELNMSSLELGDSALYFCASSPWTPLNSPLHFGNGTRLTVT.

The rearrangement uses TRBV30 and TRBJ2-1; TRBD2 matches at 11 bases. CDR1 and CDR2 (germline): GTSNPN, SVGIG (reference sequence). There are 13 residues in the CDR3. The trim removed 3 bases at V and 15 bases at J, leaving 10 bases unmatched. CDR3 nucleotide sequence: TGTGCCTGGAGAACTAGCGGGGGAACCGGGGTGTTCTTC. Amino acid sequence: CAWRTSGGTGVFF. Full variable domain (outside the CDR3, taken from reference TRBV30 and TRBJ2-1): SQTIHQWPATLVQPVGSPLSLECTVEGTSNPNLYWYRQAAGRGLQLLFYSVGIGQISSEVPQNLSASRPQDRQFILSSKKLLLSDSGFYLCAWRTSGGTGVFFGPGTRLTVL.

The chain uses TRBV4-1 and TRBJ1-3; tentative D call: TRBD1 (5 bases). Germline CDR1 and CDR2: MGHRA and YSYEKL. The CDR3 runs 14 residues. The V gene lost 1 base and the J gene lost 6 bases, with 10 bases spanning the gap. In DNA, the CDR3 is TGCGCCAGCAGCCAAGTTCAAGGGGCAAACACCATATATTTT. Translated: CASSQVQGANTIYF.

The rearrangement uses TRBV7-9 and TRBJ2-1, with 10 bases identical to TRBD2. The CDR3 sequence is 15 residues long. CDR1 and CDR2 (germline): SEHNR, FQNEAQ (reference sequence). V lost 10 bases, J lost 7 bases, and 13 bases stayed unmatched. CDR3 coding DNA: TGTGCCACCACACTCTACAGCGGGGGGGGGAATGAGCAGTTCTTC. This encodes CATTLYSGGGNEQFF. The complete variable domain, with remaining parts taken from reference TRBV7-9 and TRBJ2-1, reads DTGVSQNPRHKITKRGQNVTFRCDPISEHNRLYWYRQTLGQGPEFLTYFQNEAQLEKSRLLSDRFSAERPKGSFSTLEIQRTEQGDSAMYLCATTLYSGGGNEQFFGPGTRLTVL.

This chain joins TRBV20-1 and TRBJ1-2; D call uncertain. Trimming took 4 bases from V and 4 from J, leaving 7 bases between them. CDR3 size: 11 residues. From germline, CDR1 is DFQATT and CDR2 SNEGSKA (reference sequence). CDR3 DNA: TGCAGTGCTAAGCCCTTCTATGGCTACACCTTC. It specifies CSAKPFYGYTF.

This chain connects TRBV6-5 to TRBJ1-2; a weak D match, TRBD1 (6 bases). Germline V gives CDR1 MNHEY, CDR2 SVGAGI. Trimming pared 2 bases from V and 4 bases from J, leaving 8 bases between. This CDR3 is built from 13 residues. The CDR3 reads CASSYDRSYGYTF. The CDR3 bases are TGTGCCAGCAGTTACGACAGGAGCTATGGCTACACCTTC.

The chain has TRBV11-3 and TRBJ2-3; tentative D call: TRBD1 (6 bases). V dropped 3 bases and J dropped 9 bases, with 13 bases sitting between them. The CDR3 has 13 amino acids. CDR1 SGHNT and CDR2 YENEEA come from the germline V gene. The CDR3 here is CASSLRTGTTQYF. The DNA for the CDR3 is TGTGCCAGCAGCTTGCGTACAGGGACGACGCAGTATTTT.

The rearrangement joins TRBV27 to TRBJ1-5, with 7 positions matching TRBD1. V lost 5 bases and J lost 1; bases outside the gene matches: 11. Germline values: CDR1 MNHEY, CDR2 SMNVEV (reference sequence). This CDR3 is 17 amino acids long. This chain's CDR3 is CASSDIQGFASNQPQHF. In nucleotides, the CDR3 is TGTGCCAGCAGTGACATACAGGGGTTTGCGAGCAATCAGCCCCAGCATTTT.

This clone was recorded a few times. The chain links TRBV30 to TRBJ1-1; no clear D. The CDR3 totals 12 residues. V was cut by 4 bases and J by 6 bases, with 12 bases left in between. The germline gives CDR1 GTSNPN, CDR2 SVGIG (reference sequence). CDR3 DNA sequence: TGTGCCTGGACGGGGTTTAGGGCTGAAGCTTTCTTT. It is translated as CAWTGFRAEAFF.

CDR3 sequence (DNA): TGCGCCAGCAGCGCGGGACAGGGGGCCGGCACAGATACGCAGTATTTT. Protein sequence: CASSAGQGAGTDTQYF. The chain couples TRBV5-1 to TRBJ2-3; 12 bases are a match to TRBD1. V dropped 4 bases and J dropped 1; count of bases not matched to a gene: 4. The V gene's germline CDR1 is SGHRS and CDR2 YFSETQ. The CDR3 runs to 16 residues.

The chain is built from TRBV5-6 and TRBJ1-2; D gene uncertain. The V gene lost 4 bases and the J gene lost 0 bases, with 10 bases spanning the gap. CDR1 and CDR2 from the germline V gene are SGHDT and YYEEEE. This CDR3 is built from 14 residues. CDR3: CASSQDSTNYGYTF. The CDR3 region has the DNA TGTGCCAGCAGCCAGGATTCGACTAACTATGGCTACACCTTC.

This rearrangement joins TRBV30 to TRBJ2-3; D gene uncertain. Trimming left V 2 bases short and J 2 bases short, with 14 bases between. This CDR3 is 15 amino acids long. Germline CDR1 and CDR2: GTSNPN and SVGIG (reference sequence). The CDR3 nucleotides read TGTGCCTGGAGTCCCGGGTTGGAAGACACAGATACGCAGTATTTT. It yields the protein CAWSPGLEDTDTQYF.

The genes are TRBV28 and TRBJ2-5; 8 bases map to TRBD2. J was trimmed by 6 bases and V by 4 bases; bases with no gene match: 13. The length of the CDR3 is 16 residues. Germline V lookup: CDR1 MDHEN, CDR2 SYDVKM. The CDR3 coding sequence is TGTGCCAGCAGTTCTCATAGCGGGAAAGGGGTACAGACCCAGTACTTC. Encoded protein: CASSSHSGKGVQTQYF.

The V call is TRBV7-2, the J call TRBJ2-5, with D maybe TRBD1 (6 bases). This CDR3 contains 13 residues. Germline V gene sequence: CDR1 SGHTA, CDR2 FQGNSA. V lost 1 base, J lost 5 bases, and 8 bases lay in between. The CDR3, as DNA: TGTGCCAGCAGCTTAGTTCAGGGGGAGACCCAGTACTTC. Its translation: CASSLVQGETQYF.

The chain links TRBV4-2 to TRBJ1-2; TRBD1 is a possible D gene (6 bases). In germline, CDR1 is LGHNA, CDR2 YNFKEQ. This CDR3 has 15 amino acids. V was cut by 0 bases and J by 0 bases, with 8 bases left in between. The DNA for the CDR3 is TGTGCCAGCAGCCAAGATGAGGGGGCTAACTATGGCTACACCTTC. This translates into CASSQDEGANYGYTF.

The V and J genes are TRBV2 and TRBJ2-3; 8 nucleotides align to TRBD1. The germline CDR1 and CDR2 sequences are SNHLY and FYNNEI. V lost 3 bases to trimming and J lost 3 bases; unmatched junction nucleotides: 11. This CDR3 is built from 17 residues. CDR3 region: CASSDWEPGQGTDTQYF. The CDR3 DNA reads TGTGCCAGCAGTGATTGGGAGCCAGGACAGGGAACAGATACGCAGTATTTT.

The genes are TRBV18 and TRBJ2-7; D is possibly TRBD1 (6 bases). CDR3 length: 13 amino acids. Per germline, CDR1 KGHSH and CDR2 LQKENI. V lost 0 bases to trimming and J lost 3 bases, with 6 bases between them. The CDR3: CASSPPTGYEQYF. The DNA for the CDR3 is TGTGCCAGCTCACCACCGACAGGCTACGAGCAGTACTTC.

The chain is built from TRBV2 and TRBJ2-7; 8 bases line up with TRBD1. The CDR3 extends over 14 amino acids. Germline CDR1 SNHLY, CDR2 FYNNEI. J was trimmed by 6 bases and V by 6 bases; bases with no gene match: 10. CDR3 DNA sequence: TGTGCCAGCAGACAACGGGACAGGCCATCCGAGCAGTACTTC. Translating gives CASRQRDRPSEQYF.

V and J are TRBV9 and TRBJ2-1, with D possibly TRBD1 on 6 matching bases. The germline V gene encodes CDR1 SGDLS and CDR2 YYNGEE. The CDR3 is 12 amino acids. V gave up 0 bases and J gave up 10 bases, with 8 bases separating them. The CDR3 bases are TGTGCCAGCAGCGTAGCTGGGACAGAGCAGTTCTTC. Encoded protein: CASSVAGTEQFF. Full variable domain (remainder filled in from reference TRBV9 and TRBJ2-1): DSGVTQTPKHLITATGQRVTLRCSPRSGDLSVYWYQQSLDQGLQFLIQYYNGEERAKGNILERFSAQQFPDLHSELNLSSLELGDSALYFCASSVAGTEQFFGPGTRLTVL.

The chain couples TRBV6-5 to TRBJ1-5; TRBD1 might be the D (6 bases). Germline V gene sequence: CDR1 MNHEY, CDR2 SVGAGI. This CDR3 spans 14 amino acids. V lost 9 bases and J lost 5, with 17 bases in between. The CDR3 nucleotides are TGTGCCAGTCGGAGACGGGCAGGGGATCAGCCCCAGCATTTT. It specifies CASRRRAGDQPQHF.